This TCR beta chain was captured by sequencing in a study of cytomegalovirus exposure and HLA in healthy donors. The protocol was immunoSEQ multiplex PCR, while the TCRdb copy is restricted to in-frame clones and leaves out a portion. The sample consists of fewer than 90,000 clones, approximately 95% of them appearing once. This TCR came from a man aged 18 to 30 in good health and CMV-seropositive. Sequencing input: PBMCs.

The CDR3 bases are TGTGCCAGCAGCGTAGGGGCAGGCTACGAGCAGTACTTC. Translating it yields CASSVGAGYEQYF. The genes are TRBV9 and TRBJ2-7, with D unresolved. Germline CDR1 is SGDLS and CDR2 is YYNGEE. Trimming pared 0 bases from V and 3 bases from J, leaving 7 bases between. The CDR3 contains 13 residues.